A selection of T cell receptor beta chains follows, all from one sample in a study of T cells in Graves' hyperthyroidism and ophthalmopathy. One entry per CDR3 protein, called by TCRdb with MiXCR from the multiplex PCR reads. The data hold around 250,000 distinct CDR3 sequences, with about 15% observed a single time. Sequenced: blood. These receptors were collected from a woman aged 18-29 years with Graves' ophthalmopathy. Each CDR3 is given with its conserved first and last residue. Each record gives: clone size, D gene, V gene, J gene, CDR3 protein, CDR3 DNA. A D gene is named only where the DNA matches it firmly. Clone size is stated in some rows and not others, as once, few, many or a class when expanded.

>many|.|TRBV27|TRBJ1-1
CANSFSQGHRNTEAFF
TGTGCCAACAGTTTCTCACAGGGCCATCGGAACACTGAAGCTTTCTTT
>many|.|TRBV5-6|TRBJ2-2
CASSLTFRAGELFF
TGTGCCAGCAGCCTCACCTTTAGAGCCGGGGAGCTGTTTTTT
>many|.|TRBV12-3/TRBV12-4|TRBJ2-5
CASSPPPPGSQETQYF
TGTGCCAGCAGTCCCCCCCCCCCAGGGTCACAAGAGACCCAGTACTTC
>many|.|TRBV7-8|TRBJ1-5
CASTASLDRRSNQPQHF
TGTGCCAGCACCGCTTCATTGGACCGACGTAGCAATCAGCCCCAGCATTTT
>many|TRBD2|TRBV20-1|TRBJ2-7
CSARDRLAGGEQYF
TGCAGTGCTAGAGATCGGCTAGCGGGAGGAGAGCAGTACTTC
>many|TRBD2|TRBV12-3/TRBV12-4|TRBJ2-1
CASSFLAGEEQFF
TGTGCCAGCAGTTTTCTAGCGGGGGAGGAGCAGTTCTTC
>.|.|TRBV7-9|TRBJ1-5
CASSLQGVEQYFGPGWGPQHF
.
>.|.|TRBV7-8|TRBJ1-1
CASSFGREPNTEAFF
TGTGCCAGCAGCTTCGGCCGCGAACCGAACACTGAAGCTTTCTTT
>few|TRBD1|TRBV19|TRBJ2-7
CASSPGTGSHEQYF
TGTGCCAGTAGCCCCGGGACAGGGTCCCACGAGCAGTACTTC
>.|.|TRBV19|TRBJ2-7
CASSNGYEQYF
TGTGCCAGTAGTAATGGGTACGAGCAGTACTTC
>many|.|TRBV28|TRBJ1-3
CASSYPSGNTIYF
TGTGCCAGCAGTTACCCATCTGGAAACACCATATATTTT
>many|.|TRBV6-1|TRBJ1-5
CASRPQGFGQPQHF
TGTGCCAGCAGACCGCAGGGTTTCGGACAGCCCCAGCATTTT
>many|.|TRBV28|TRBJ1-2
CASSLFPQGTSNYGYTF
TGTGCCAGCAGTTTATTTCCCCAGGGGACTTCTAACTATGGCTACACCTTC
>many|.|TRBV20-1|TRBJ1-2
CSARGVSWGRNYGYTF
TGCAGTGCTCGTGGGGTATCGTGGGGAAGGAACTATGGCTACACCTTC
>.|TRBD1|TRBV27|TRBJ2-7
CASSLTGAREQYF
TGTGCCAGCAGCCTAACAGGGGCGAGGGAGCAATACTTC
>many|.|TRBV12-3/TRBV12-4|TRBJ2-7
CASSLRAPYSYEQYF
TGTGCCAGCAGTTTACGGGCCCCGTACTCCTACGAGCAGTACTTC
>.|TRBD2|TRBV7-9|TRBJ2-1
CASSGTSGGTTKYNEQFF
TGTGCCAGCAGCGGGACTAGCGGGGGGACAACAAAGTACAATGAGCAGTTCTTC
>many|.|TRBV6-5|TRBJ2-7
CASSYSGGGGYEQYF
TGTGCCAGCAGTTACTCAGGGGGAGGTGGCTACGAGCAGTACTTC
>many|.|TRBV12-3/TRBV12-4|TRBJ2-5
CASSFSRHRARETQYF
TGTGCCAGCAGTTTCAGTCGGCACAGGGCGAGGGAGACCCAGTACTTC
>.|.|TRBV4-3|TRBJ1-2
CASSQGDGRTNYGYTF
TGCGCCAGCAGCCAAGGGGACGGGCGGACCAACTATGGCTACACCTTC
>many|.|TRBV28|TRBJ1-1
CASSRTREAFF
TGTGCCAGCAGCCGCACCAGGGAAGCTTTCTTT
>many|.|TRBV5-1|TRBJ1-2
CASSLDSIYGYTF
TGCGCCAGCAGCTTGGACAGCATATATGGCTACACCTTC
>many|.|TRBV20-1|TRBJ2-1
CSARETPERNEQFF
TGCAGTGCTAGAGAAACCCCCGAACGCAATGAGCAGTTCTTC
>many|.|TRBV11-2|TRBJ1-2
CASSLTTGTQVNYGYTF
TGTGCCAGCAGCTTAACCACCGGGACGCAGGTCAACTATGGCTACACCTTC
>many|TRBD1|TRBV7-9|TRBJ1-2
CASSLTGTEANYGYTF
TGTGCCAGCAGCCTGACCGGGACAGAAGCTAACTATGGCTACACCTTC
>many|TRBD1|TRBV6-1|TRBJ2-3
CASSRTNQSPTGADTQYF
TGTGCCAGCAGTCGGACCAATCAATCCCCGACAGGGGCAGATACGCAGTATTTT
>.|TRBD1|TRBV28|TRBJ2-3
CASSYGQGSTDTQYF
TGTGCCAGCAGCTACGGACAGGGGAGCACAGATACGCAGTATTTT
>.|TRBD2|TRBV20-1|TRBJ2-7
CSAPAGLARIEQYF
TGCAGTGCGCCGGCGGGACTAGCCCGCATCGAGCAGTACTTC
>many|TRBD2|TRBV6-1|TRBJ2-3
CASRVTSGSSTDTQYF
TGTGCCAGCAGAGTGACTAGCGGGTCTAGCACAGATACGCAGTATTTT
>many|TRBD1|TRBV5-1|TRBJ1-1
CASSLEWGQLTEAFF
TGCGCCAGCAGCTTGGAGTGGGGACAGCTCACTGAAGCTTTCTTT
>many|.|TRBV24-1|TRBJ2-1
CATSDLREGEQFF
TGTGCCACCAGTGATTTGCGTGAGGGTGAGCAGTTCTTC
>many|.|TRBV29-1|TRBJ1-2
CSVAPLIGVYGYTF
TGCAGCGTTGCTCCCCTTATTGGCGTCTATGGCTACACCTTC
>.|TRBD2|TRBV28|TRBJ2-3
CASSQVSAASGLAQSDTQYF
TGCGCCAGCAGCCAAGTCTCGGCGGCTAGCGGACTAGCTCAGTCAGATACGCAGTATTTT
>many|.|TRBV4-1|TRBJ1-2
CASSQDSGRPYGYTF
TGCGCCAGCAGCCAAGATTCCGGCAGGCCCTATGGCTACACCTTC
>many|.|TRBV6-6|TRBJ2-3
CASSYWASALLPDTQYF
TGTGCCAGCAGTTACTGGGCTAGCGCCCTTCTGCCAGATACGCAGTATTTT
>many|TRBD2|TRBV20-1|TRBJ2-2
CSARAWERGGTGELFF
TGCAGTGCCCGCGCATGGGAGCGGGGGGGCACCGGGGAGCTGTTTTTT
>many|.|TRBV9|TRBJ2-6
CASSVGISGANVLTF
TGTGCCAGCAGCGTAGGAATCTCTGGGGCCAACGTCCTGACTTTC
>many|TRBD1|TRBV4-1|TRBJ1-5
CASSPVGQYNQPQHF
TGCGCCAGCAGCCCAGTGGGACAGTACAATCAGCCCCAGCATTTT
>few|.|TRBV6-1|TRBJ1-4
CASSLMGSTNEKLFF
TGTGCCAGCAGTTTGATGGGTTCAACTAATGAAAAACTGTTTTTT
>many|.|TRBV18|TRBJ2-3
CASSPSTDTQYF
TGTGCCAGCAGCCCCAGCACAGATACGCAGTATTTT
>.|.|TRBV12-3/TRBV12-4|TRBJ2-2
CASSHLRGGNTGELFF
TGTGCCAGCAGTCACCTCAGGGGGGGAAACACCGGGGAGCTGTTTTTT
>many|.|TRBV7-2|TRBJ2-3
CASSINSGTSTDTQYF
TGTGCCAGCAGCATCAATAGCGGAACTAGCACAGATACGCAGTATTTT
>many|TRBD1|TRBV7-9|TRBJ2-2
CASSLPPGQGSSGELFF
TGTGCCAGCAGCTTACCACCGGGACAGGGGTCGTCCGGGGAGCTGTTTTTT
>many|.|TRBV2|TRBJ1-1
CASSEEFVATEAFF
TGTGCCAGCAGTGAAGAGTTTGTTGCCACTGAAGCTTTCTTT
>many|.|TRBV20-1|TRBJ2-1
CSARPWRAGYNEQFF
TGCAGTGCTAGGCCGTGGAGGGCCGGGTACAATGAGCAGTTCTTC
>many|.|TRBV18|TRBJ1-3
CASSPTVSSGNTIYF
TGTGCCAGCTCACCGACAGTCAGCTCTGGAAACACCATATATTTT
>.|.|TRBV20-1|TRBJ2-7
CSARSFPFSSYEQYF
TGCAGTGCTAGAAGTTTTCCTTTCTCCTCCTACGAGCAGTACTTC
>.|.|TRBV6-1|TRBJ2-7
CASSSIGAPPYEQYF
TGTGCCAGCAGTTCGATAGGGGCCCCCCCCTACGAGCAGTACTTC
>many|.|TRBV12-3/TRBV12-4|TRBJ2-5
CASSISRVQETQYF
TGTGCCAGCAGCATTAGCAGGGTACAAGAGACCCAGTACTTC
>many|TRBD2|TRBV11-2|TRBJ2-2
CASSSTRTSGGNTGELFF
TGTGCCAGCAGCTCAACCCGGACTAGCGGGGGAAACACCGGGGAGCTGTTTTTT
>few|TRBD2|TRBV14|TRBJ2-1
CASSHLLARHYNEQFF
TGTGCCAGCAGCCACTTACTAGCGAGACATTACAATGAGCAGTTCTTC
>.|TRBD2|TRBV4-2|TRBJ2-7
CASSQRQGTSGNPYEQYF
TGTGCCAGCAGCCAGAGACAAGGGACTAGCGGGAACCCCTACGAGCAGTACTTC